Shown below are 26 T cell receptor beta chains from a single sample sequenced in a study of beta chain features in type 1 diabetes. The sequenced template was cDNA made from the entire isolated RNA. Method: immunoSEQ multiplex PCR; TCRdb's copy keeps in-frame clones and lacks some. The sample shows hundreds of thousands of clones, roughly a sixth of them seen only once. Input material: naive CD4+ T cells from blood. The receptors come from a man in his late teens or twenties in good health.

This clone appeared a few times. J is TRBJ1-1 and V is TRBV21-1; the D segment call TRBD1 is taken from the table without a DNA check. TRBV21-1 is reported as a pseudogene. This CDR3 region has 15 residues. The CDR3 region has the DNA TGTGCCAGCAGCAAGACAGGGGTGTCCGGGACTGAAGCTTTCTTT. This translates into CASSKTGVSGTEAFF.

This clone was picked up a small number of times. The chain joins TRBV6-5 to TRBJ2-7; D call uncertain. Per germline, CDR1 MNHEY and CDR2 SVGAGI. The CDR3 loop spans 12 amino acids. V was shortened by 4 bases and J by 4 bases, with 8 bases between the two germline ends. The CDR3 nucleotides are TGTGCCAGCAGTTCCGCACGATACGAGCAGTACTTC. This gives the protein CASSSARYEQYF.

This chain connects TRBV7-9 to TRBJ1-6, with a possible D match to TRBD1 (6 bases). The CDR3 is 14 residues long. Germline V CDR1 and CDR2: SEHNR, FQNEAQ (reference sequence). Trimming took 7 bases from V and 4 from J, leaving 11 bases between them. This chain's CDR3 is CASTPDRYNSPLHF. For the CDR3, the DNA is TGTGCCAGCACCCCGGACAGATATAATTCACCCCTCCACTTT.

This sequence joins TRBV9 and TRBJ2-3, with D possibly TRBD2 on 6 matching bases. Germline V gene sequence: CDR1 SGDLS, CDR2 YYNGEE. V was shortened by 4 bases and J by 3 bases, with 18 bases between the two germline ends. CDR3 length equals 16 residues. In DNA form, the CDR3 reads TGTGCCAGCAGCTCCCGACCTCTTGGGGGGACAGATACGCAGTATTTT. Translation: CASSSRPLGGTDTQYF.

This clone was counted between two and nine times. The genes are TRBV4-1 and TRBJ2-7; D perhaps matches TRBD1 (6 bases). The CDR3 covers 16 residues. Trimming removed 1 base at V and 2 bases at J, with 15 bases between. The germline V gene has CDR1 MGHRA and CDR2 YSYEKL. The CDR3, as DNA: TGCGCCAGCAGCCAAGGAGGATTACAGGGTACCTACGAGCAGTACTTC. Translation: CASSQGGLQGTYEQYF.

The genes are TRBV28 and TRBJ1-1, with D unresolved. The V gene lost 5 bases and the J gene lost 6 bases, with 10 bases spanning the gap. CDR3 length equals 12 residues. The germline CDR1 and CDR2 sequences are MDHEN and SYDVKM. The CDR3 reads CASSLPGAEAFF. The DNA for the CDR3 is TGTGCCAGCAGTCTCCCTGGGGCTGAAGCTTTCTTT. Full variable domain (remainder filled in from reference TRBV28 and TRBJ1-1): DVKVTQSSRYLVKRTGEKVFLECVQDMDHENMFWYRQDPGLGLRLIYFSYDVKMKEKGDIPEGYSVSREKKERFSLILESASTNQTSMYLCASSLPGAEAFFGQGTRLTVV.

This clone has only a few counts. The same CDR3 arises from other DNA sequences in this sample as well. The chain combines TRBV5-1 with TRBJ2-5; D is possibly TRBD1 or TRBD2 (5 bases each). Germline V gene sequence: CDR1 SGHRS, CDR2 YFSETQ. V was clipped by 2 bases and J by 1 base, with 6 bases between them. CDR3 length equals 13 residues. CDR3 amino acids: CASSFGGQETQYF. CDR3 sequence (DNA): TGCGCCAGCAGCTTTGGGGGCCAAGAGACCCAGTACTTC.

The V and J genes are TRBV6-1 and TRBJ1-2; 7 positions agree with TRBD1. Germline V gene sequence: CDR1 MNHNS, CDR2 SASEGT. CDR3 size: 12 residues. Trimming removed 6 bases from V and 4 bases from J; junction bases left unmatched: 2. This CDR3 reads CASSRDSYGYTF. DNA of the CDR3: TGTGCCAGCAGCCGGGACAGCTATGGCTACACCTTC.

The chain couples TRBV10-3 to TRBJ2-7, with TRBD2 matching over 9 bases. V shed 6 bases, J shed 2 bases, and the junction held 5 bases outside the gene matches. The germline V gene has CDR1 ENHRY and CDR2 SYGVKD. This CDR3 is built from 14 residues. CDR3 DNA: TGTGCCATCAGCCGGGAGCGGGAGGCCTACGAGCAGTACTTC. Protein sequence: CAISREREAYEQYF.

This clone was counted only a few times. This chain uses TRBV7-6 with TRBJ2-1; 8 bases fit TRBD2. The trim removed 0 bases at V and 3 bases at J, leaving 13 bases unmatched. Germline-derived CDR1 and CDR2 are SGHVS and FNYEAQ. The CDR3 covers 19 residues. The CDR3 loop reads CASSLAQRLAWVLYNEQFF. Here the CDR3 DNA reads TGTGCCAGCAGCTTAGCGCAGAGACTAGCGTGGGTCCTCTACAATGAGCAGTTCTTC.

This chain's CDR3 is CATQLAGMSDTQYF. CDR3 bases: TGTGCCACCCAACTAGCGGGAATGTCTGATACGCAGTATTTT. The chain employs TRBV7-3 and TRBJ2-3, with 10 bases fitting TRBD2. CDR1 SGHTA and CDR2 FQGTGA come from the germline V gene. The V gene end was trimmed by 10 bases and the J gene end by 6 bases; junction bases not matched to a gene: 10. There are 14 residues in the CDR3.

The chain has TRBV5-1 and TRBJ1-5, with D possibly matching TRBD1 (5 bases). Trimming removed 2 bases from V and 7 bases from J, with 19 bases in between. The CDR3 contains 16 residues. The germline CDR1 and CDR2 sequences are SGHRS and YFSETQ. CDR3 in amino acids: CASSLGTGGKWQPQHF. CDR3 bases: TGCGCCAGCAGCTTAGGAACAGGAGGGAAGTGGCAGCCCCAGCATTTT.

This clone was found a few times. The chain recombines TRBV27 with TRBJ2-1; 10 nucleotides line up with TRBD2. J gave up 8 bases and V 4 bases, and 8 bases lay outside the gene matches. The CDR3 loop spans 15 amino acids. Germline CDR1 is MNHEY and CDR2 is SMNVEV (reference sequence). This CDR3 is CASSYSGRASDEQFF. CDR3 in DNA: TGTGCCAGCAGTTACAGCGGGAGGGCCAGCGATGAGCAGTTCTTC.

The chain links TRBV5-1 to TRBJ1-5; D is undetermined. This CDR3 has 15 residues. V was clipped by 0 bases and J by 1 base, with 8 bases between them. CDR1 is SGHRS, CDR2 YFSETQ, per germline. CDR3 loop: CASSLGGISNQPQHF. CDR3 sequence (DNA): TGCGCCAGCAGCTTGGGTGGGATAAGCAATCAGCCCCAGCATTTT.

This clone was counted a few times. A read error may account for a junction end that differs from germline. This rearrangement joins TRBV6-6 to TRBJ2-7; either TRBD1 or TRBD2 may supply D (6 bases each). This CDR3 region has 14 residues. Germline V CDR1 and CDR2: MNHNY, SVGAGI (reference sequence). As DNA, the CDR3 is TGTGCCAGCAGTTATTCTTCGGGGGCAGGAGAACGGAACTTC. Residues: CASSYSSGAGERNF.

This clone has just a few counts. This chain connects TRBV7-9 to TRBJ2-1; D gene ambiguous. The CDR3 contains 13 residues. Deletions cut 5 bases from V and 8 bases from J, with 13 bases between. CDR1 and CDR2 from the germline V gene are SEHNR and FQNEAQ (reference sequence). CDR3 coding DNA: TGTGCCAGCAGCCCAAGGCCCCCTGATGAGCAGTTCTTC. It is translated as CASSPRPPDEQFF.

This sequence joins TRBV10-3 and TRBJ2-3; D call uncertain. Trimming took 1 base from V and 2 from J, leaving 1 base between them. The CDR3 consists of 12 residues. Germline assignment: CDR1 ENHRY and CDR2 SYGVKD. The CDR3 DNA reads TGTGCCATCAGTGAGTTCACAGATACGCAGTATTTT. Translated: CAISEFTDTQYF.

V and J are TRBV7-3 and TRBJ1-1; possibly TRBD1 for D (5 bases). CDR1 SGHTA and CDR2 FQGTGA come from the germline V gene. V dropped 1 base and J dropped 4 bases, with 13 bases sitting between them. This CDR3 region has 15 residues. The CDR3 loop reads CASSLSRGLSTEAFF. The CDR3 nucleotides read TGTGCCAGCAGCTTAAGTCGGGGGTTGAGCACTGAAGCTTTCTTT.

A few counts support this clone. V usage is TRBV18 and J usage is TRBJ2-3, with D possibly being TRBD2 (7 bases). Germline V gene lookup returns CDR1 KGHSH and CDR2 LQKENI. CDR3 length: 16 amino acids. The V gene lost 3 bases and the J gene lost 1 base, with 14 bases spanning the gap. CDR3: CASSPRGGQGTDTQYF. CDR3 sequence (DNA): TGTGCCAGCTCACCGAGGGGGGGGCAAGGCACAGATACGCAGTATTTT.

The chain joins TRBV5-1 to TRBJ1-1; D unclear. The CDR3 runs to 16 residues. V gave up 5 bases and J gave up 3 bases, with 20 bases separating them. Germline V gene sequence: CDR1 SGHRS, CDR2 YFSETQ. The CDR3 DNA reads TGCGCCAGCAGTCCCTCGAGGGTCACCTTATACACTGAAGCTTTCTTT. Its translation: CASSPSRVTLYTEAFF. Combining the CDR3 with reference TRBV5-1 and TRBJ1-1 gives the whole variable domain KAGVTQTPRYLIKTRGQQVTLSCSPISGHRSVSWYQQTPGQGLQFLFEYFSETQRNKGNFPGRFSGRQFSNSRSEMNVSTLELGDSALYLCASSPSRVTLYTEAFFGQGTRLTVV.

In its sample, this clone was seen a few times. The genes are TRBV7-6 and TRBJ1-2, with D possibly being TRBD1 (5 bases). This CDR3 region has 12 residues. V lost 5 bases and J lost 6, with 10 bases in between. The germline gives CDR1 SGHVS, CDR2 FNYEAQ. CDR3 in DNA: TGTGCCAGCAGCCCCCTGACAGATGGCTACACCTTC. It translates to CASSPLTDGYTF.

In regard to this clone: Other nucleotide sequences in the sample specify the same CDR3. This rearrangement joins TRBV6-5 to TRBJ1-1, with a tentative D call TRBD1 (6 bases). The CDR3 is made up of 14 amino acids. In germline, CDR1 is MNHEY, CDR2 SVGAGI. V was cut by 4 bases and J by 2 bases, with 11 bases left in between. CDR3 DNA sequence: TGTGCCAGCAGTTCCAGGGGTGGAAACACTGAAGCTTTCTTT. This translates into CASSSRGGNTEAFF.

The chain's CDR3 is CASSHTGQGYYGYTF. CDR3 bases: TGCGCCAGCAGCCACACTGGACAGGGTTACTATGGCTACACCTTC. This chain links TRBV4-3 with TRBJ1-2, with 8 bases lining up with TRBD1. After removal of 3 bases from V and 3 bases from J, the junction contained 6 bases not matched to a gene. CDR3 length: 15 amino acids. Germline V gene lookup returns CDR1 LGHNA and CDR2 YSLEER.

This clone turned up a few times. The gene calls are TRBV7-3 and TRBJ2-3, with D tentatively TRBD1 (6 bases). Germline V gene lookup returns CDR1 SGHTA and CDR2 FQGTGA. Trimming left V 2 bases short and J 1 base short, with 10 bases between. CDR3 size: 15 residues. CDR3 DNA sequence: TGTGCCAGCAGCTTACAGGGGATGGGCACAGATACGCAGTATTTT. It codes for CASSLQGMGTDTQYF.

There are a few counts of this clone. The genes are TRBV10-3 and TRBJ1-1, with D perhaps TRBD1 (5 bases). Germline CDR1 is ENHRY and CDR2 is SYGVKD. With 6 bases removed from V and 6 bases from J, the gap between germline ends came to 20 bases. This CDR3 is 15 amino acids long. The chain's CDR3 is CAIRAGTGLRAEAFF. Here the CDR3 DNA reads TGTGCCATCAGAGCCGGGACGGGATTGAGGGCTGAAGCTTTCTTT.

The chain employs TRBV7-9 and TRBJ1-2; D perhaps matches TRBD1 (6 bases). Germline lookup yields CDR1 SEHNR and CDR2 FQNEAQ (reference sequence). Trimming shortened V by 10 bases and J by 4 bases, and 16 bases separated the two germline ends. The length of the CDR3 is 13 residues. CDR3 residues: CATEVRGGYGYTF. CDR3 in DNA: TGTGCCACCGAGGTCAGGGGAGGCTATGGCTACACCTTC.